This is a list of T cell receptor beta chains from one sample in a study of blood T cell repertoires in COVID-19. TCRdb's table, derived via immunoSEQ multiplex PCR, lists solely in-frame clones and lacks some. The sample lists approximately 300,000 clones; roughly nine tenths were seen once. The sample taken for sequencing was PBMCs or T cells enriched from blood (not recorded which). These receptors were collected from a woman in her twenties or thirties who had recovered from COVID-19. CDR3s include the opening cysteine and the closing phenylalanine or tryptophan. Fields, in order: D gene, V gene, clone size, J gene, CDR3 DNA, CDR3 protein. A D gene is named only where the DNA matches it firmly. Not all rows give a size; the values are once, few, many and, for expanded clones, a class.

d_call: NA
v_call: TRBV29-1
clone_size: NA
j_call: TRBJ1-2
cdr3_nt: TGCAGCGTTGAACGGACAGATACTAACTATGGCTACACCTTC
cdr3_aa: CSVERTDTNYGYTF

d_call: TRBD1
v_call: TRBV30
clone_size: NA
j_call: TRBJ1-2
cdr3_nt: TGTGCCTGGAGTCTCCGGGACAGGGTTTTGTACGGCTACACCTTC
cdr3_aa: CAWSLRDRVLYGYTF

d_call: NA
v_call: TRBV24-1
clone_size: NA
j_call: TRBJ2-3
cdr3_nt: TGTGCCACCAGTGATCGGACAACTAGCACAGATACGCAGTATTTT
cdr3_aa: CATSDRTTSTDTQYF

d_call: NA
v_call: TRBV3-1/TRBV3-2
clone_size: NA
j_call: TRBJ1-3
cdr3_nt: TGTGCCAGCAGCCAAGGTAACCTTGGATGGGCGAACACCATATATTTT
cdr3_aa: CASSQGNLGWANTIYF

d_call: NA
v_call: TRBV11-3
clone_size: NA
j_call: TRBJ2-3
cdr3_nt: TGTGCCAGCAGCTTAGGGGGGCCGGGTCGAACAGATACGCAGTATTTT
cdr3_aa: CASSLGGPGRTDTQYF

d_call: NA
v_call: TRBV12-3/TRBV12-4
clone_size: few
j_call: TRBJ1-5
cdr3_nt: TGTGCCAGCAGTACCGACTTGGGGCCCCAGCATTTT
cdr3_aa: CASSTDLGPQHF

d_call: TRBD2
v_call: TRBV6-1
clone_size: NA
j_call: TRBJ2-7
cdr3_nt: TGTGCCAGCAGACCGACTAGCGGGGGACACTACGAGCAGTACTTC
cdr3_aa: CASRPTSGGHYEQYF

d_call: NA
v_call: TRBV21-1
clone_size: NA
j_call: TRBJ1-1
cdr3_nt: TGTGCCAGCCCCCCGTCGGGGCAGGGGGTGGTGAACACTGAAGCTTTCTTT
cdr3_aa: CASPPSGQGVVNTEAFF

d_call: TRBD1
v_call: TRBV10-3
clone_size: NA
j_call: TRBJ2-1
cdr3_nt: TGTGCCATCAGTGAGTCGACAGGGAGCAATGAGCAGTTCTTC
cdr3_aa: CAISESTGSNEQFF

d_call: NA
v_call: TRBV19
clone_size: NA
j_call: TRBJ1-2
cdr3_nt: TGTGCCAGCTCGACAGATCAATCCTATGGCTACACCTTC
cdr3_aa: CASSTDQSYGYTF

d_call: TRBD2
v_call: TRBV7-2
clone_size: NA
j_call: TRBJ2-1
cdr3_nt: TGTGCCAGCAGCTTATCGCGTAGCGGGGAGTACAATGAGCAGTTCTTC
cdr3_aa: CASSLSRSGEYNEQFF

d_call: NA
v_call: TRBV6-6
clone_size: NA
j_call: TRBJ1-2
cdr3_nt: TGTGCCAGCATTCCGGGGGGGGGCAACTATGGCTACACCTTC
cdr3_aa: CASIPGGGNYGYTF

d_call: NA
v_call: TRBV9
clone_size: NA
j_call: TRBJ1-6
cdr3_nt: TGTGCCAGCAGCGCGGGGGTGGTGCGGAATTCACCCCTCCACTTT
cdr3_aa: CASSAGVVRNSPLHF

d_call: TRBD2
v_call: TRBV27
clone_size: NA
j_call: TRBJ2-1
cdr3_nt: TGTGCCAGCAGTTTATTGGGGCGGGGGACTGAAATGGGGCAGTTCTTC
cdr3_aa: CASSLLGRGTEMGQFF

d_call: NA
v_call: TRBV3-1/TRBV3-2
clone_size: NA
j_call: TRBJ2-1
cdr3_nt: TGTGCCACCGCGGGGTCCAGCTCCTACAATGAGCAGTTCTTC
cdr3_aa: CATAGSSSYNEQFF

d_call: TRBD2
v_call: TRBV20-1
clone_size: once
j_call: TRBJ2-3
cdr3_nt: TGCAGTGTTAGTAGCGGGAGGGATACGCAGTATTTT
cdr3_aa: CSVSSGRDTQYF

d_call: TRBD2
v_call: TRBV24-1
clone_size: NA
j_call: TRBJ2-3
cdr3_nt: TGTGCCACCAGTGACCCTGGACTAGCGGGGGGTCGGTTGGCAGATACGCAGTATTTT
cdr3_aa: CATSDPGLAGGRLADTQYF

d_call: NA
v_call: TRBV19
clone_size: NA
j_call: TRBJ1-3
cdr3_nt: TGTGCCAGTAGTACGATCCCGGGTCCACGAAACTCTGGAAACACCATATATTTT
cdr3_aa: CASSTIPGPRNSGNTIYF

d_call: TRBD2
v_call: TRBV7-9
clone_size: NA
j_call: TRBJ2-1
cdr3_nt: TGTGCCAGCAGCTTAAGTAGCGGGAGCAATGAGCAGTTCTTC
cdr3_aa: CASSLSSGSNEQFF

d_call: NA
v_call: TRBV7-2
clone_size: NA
j_call: TRBJ1-5
cdr3_nt: TGTGCCAGCAGCTCCCCGGGTAGCAATCAGCCCCAGCATTTT
cdr3_aa: CASSSPGSNQPQHF

d_call: TRBD1
v_call: TRBV11-2
clone_size: once
j_call: TRBJ1-1
cdr3_nt: TGTGCCAGCAGCTCGGGGACAGTCAGACTCTTT
cdr3_aa: CASSSGTVRLF

d_call: NA
v_call: TRBV10-3
clone_size: NA
j_call: TRBJ1-3
cdr3_nt: TGTGCCATCAGTGAGTCCCAGGTAATCTCTGGAAACACCATATATTTT
cdr3_aa: CAISESQVISGNTIYF

d_call: TRBD2
v_call: TRBV12-3/TRBV12-4
clone_size: NA
j_call: TRBJ2-5
cdr3_nt: TGTGCCAGCAGTGGACTAGCGGAGACCCAGTACTTC
cdr3_aa: CASSGLAETQYF

d_call: NA
v_call: TRBV19
clone_size: NA
j_call: TRBJ2-5
cdr3_nt: TGTGCCAGTAGCCTCGGGGTAGTGTCATCCCAAGAGACCCAGTACTTC
cdr3_aa: CASSLGVVSSQETQYF

d_call: TRBD2
v_call: TRBV15
clone_size: NA
j_call: TRBJ2-5
cdr3_nt: TGTGCCACCAGCAGGGTATTAGCGGGAGGGCCCCAAGAGACCCAGTACTTC
cdr3_aa: CATSRVLAGGPQETQYF

d_call: TRBD1
v_call: TRBV19
clone_size: NA
j_call: TRBJ2-7
cdr3_nt: TGTGCCAGTAAGGGACAGGGGGCTGTTTACGAGCAGTACTTC
cdr3_aa: CASKGQGAVYEQYF

d_call: TRBD1
v_call: TRBV5-6
clone_size: NA
j_call: TRBJ2-7
cdr3_nt: TGTGCCAGCAGCATCCCGGGACAGGGGTACTCCTACGAGCAGTACTTC
cdr3_aa: CASSIPGQGYSYEQYF

d_call: NA
v_call: TRBV15
clone_size: NA
j_call: TRBJ1-4
cdr3_nt: TGTGCCACCAGCGGAGGGGGGGGGCAGGTGATTCCACTGTTTTTT
cdr3_aa: CATSGGGGQVIPLFF

d_call: TRBD1
v_call: TRBV9
clone_size: NA
j_call: TRBJ2-7
cdr3_nt: TGTGCCAGCAGCGCGACAGGGAGATTCTACGAGCAGTACTTC
cdr3_aa: CASSATGRFYEQYF

d_call: NA
v_call: TRBV10-3
clone_size: NA
j_call: TRBJ1-1
cdr3_nt: TGTGCCAGCGTGAAGAACACTGAAGCTTTCTTT
cdr3_aa: CASVKNTEAFF

d_call: TRBD1
v_call: TRBV23-1
clone_size: NA
j_call: TRBJ1-1
cdr3_nt: TGCGCCAGCAGTCAATCCAGGGGGGCTTGGGTTAACACTGAAGCTTTCTTT
cdr3_aa: CASSQSRGAWVNTEAFF

d_call: TRBD1
v_call: TRBV18
clone_size: NA
j_call: TRBJ2-1
cdr3_nt: TGTGCCAGCTCACGGGACAGGATGAACAATGAGCAGTTCTTC
cdr3_aa: CASSRDRMNNEQFF

d_call: TRBD1
v_call: TRBV28
clone_size: NA
j_call: TRBJ1-5
cdr3_nt: TGTGCCAGCAGTTCCCCCGGACAGGGGCCTCAGCCCCAGCATTTT
cdr3_aa: CASSSPGQGPQPQHF

d_call: NA
v_call: TRBV6-6
clone_size: NA
j_call: TRBJ1-3
cdr3_nt: TGTGCCGCGGCGGCGAGTCAAGGAAACACCATATATTTT
cdr3_aa: CAAAASQGNTIYF

d_call: NA
v_call: TRBV6-5
clone_size: NA
j_call: TRBJ2-1
cdr3_nt: TGTGCCAGCAGCGTGGACTTACGGCTTGACAATGAGCAGTTCTTC
cdr3_aa: CASSVDLRLDNEQFF

d_call: TRBD1
v_call: TRBV7-2
clone_size: NA
j_call: TRBJ1-2
cdr3_nt: TGTGCCAGCAGCTTAGAGGGGGCGCATGGCTACACCTTC
cdr3_aa: CASSLEGAHGYTF

d_call: NA
v_call: TRBV6-5
clone_size: NA
j_call: TRBJ2-7
cdr3_nt: TGTGCCAGCAGTTCCGGAGGAGTTACCACCTACGAGCAGTACTTC
cdr3_aa: CASSSGGVTTYEQYF

d_call: NA
v_call: TRBV5-5
clone_size: once
j_call: TRBJ1-2
cdr3_nt: TGTGCCAGCAGCCCACACAGGGAAGGGTATGGCTACACCTTC
cdr3_aa: CASSPHREGYGYTF

d_call: NA
v_call: TRBV28
clone_size: once
j_call: TRBJ1-6
cdr3_nt: TGTGCGGTGCGGGGGGTGGTGGATTCACCCCTCCACTTT
cdr3_aa: CAVRGVVDSPLHF

d_call: NA
v_call: TRBV6-2/TRBV6-3
clone_size: NA
j_call: TRBJ2-1
cdr3_nt: TGTGCCAGCAGTTTAGGACTTGTCTACAATGAGCAGTTCTTC
cdr3_aa: CASSLGLVYNEQFF

d_call: NA
v_call: TRBV4-1
clone_size: few
j_call: TRBJ1-1
cdr3_nt: TGCGCCAGCACCTCGCAGGGCACTGAAGCTTTCTTT
cdr3_aa: CASTSQGTEAFF

d_call: NA
v_call: TRBV27
clone_size: NA
j_call: TRBJ2-5
cdr3_nt: TGTGCCAGCAGTTTATTGCCTAGCGCAGAGACCCAGTACTTC
cdr3_aa: CASSLLPSAETQYF

d_call: TRBD1
v_call: TRBV24-1
clone_size: NA
j_call: TRBJ2-7
cdr3_nt: TGTGCCACAAGCACCCGACAGGGAGATGTTCCCTACGAGCAGTACTTC
cdr3_aa: CATSTRQGDVPYEQYF

d_call: TRBD2
v_call: TRBV3-1/TRBV3-2
clone_size: NA
j_call: TRBJ2-5
cdr3_nt: TGTGCCAGCAGCCTAGCGGGGGCCCAAGAGACCCAGTACTTC
cdr3_aa: CASSLAGAQETQYF

d_call: NA
v_call: TRBV6-6
clone_size: once
j_call: TRBJ1-6
cdr3_nt: TGTGCCAGCAGTAACCGGGAGGGCCAACTTAATTCACCCCTCCACTTT
cdr3_aa: CASSNREGQLNSPLHF

d_call: NA
v_call: TRBV25-1
clone_size: NA
j_call: TRBJ1-5
cdr3_nt: TGTGCCAGCAGTGAATCGTGGGGGCGGCTCAGCAATCAGCCCCAGCATTTT
cdr3_aa: CASSESWGRLSNQPQHF

d_call: NA
v_call: TRBV2
clone_size: NA
j_call: TRBJ2-2
cdr3_nt: TGTGCCAGCAGGGCAGGGTTAGGCGGGGAGCTGTTTTTT
cdr3_aa: CASRAGLGGELFF

d_call: TRBD1
v_call: TRBV4-3
clone_size: NA
j_call: TRBJ1-4
cdr3_nt: TGCGCCAGCAGCCACGAGGTCCGGCGACAGGGGGCGTGGGCTAATGAAAAACTGTTTTTT
cdr3_aa: CASSHEVRRQGAWANEKLFF

d_call: NA
v_call: TRBV19
clone_size: NA
j_call: TRBJ1-4
cdr3_nt: TGTGCCAGTAGTCCCCGTTCGGGCCGGGGAGGAAATGAAAAACTGTTTTTT
cdr3_aa: CASSPRSGRGGNEKLFF